This T cell receptor beta chain was recorded in a study of blood T cell repertoires in COVID-19 (dated by TCRdb to 2019 to 2021). For the wider study: The collaborator samples originated in the United States, Italy and Spain and spanned the acute and convalescent phases of COVID-19. The material from the prospective study consisted of cDNA or gDNA derived from T cells, B-cell-depleted T cells, or PBMCs. Deeply sampled blood TCRbeta repertoires from subjects exposed to, actively infected with, or recovered from COVID-19 were included in the dataset. The repertoires were released in a freely available public database intended as a resource for research on the immune response to SARS-CoV-2. Samples were obtained from the ongoing ImmuneRACE study (first 160 participants) and from over 1,000 subjects provided by 6 global collaborators. Nearly every sample came with metadata listing a de-identified subject ID, COVID-19 status, age in years and sex. Where HLA class I and class II types were available, the types were taken from metadata supplied by the sample provider, not from assay-based typing. The study at large found these results: Clinical and demographic metadata were provided uncurated, with the amount varying by source and participant.

Enrolling through a virtual design, the prospective study's participants ranged in age from about 18 to 100 years and lived across approximately 25 United States geographic areas. In the prospective study, participants were assigned to cohorts based on the clinical history participants reported in a screening survey and a study questionnaire. Recovered participants in ImmuneRACE Cohort 3 were defined by two consecutive negative NP/OP PCR tests, clearance by a healthcare professional, or resolution of symptoms. Mobile phlebotomists in the prospective study collected whole blood, serum and a nasopharyngeal or oropharyngeal swab from every participant. Prospective study participants could optionally give additional blood draws and questionnaires over a 2-month period. Before DNA extraction, blood samples from the prospective study were shipped at room temperature or frozen. About this clone: The antigen this receptor binds is unknown. Base quality data are lacking; no much larger clone is found one base away.

The germline V gene (reference sequence) sets CDR1 to LNHDA and CDR2 to SQIVND. V loses 7 bases of germline sequence and J loses 2 bases, and the interval between the two ends is 15 bases. Its CDR3 holds 14 amino acids, cysteine through phenylalanine. Only the CDR3 region is kept as DNA, spanning 42 bases read in frame from base 1. TCRbeta CDR3 regions were amplified from genomic DNA by means of the immunoSEQ Assay, a bias-controlled multiplex PCR. The published analysis was carried out like this. Within the assay, amplification of reference gene primers was used to estimate how many nucleated cells each sample contained. To quantify the absolute abundance of each unique TCRbeta CDR3 rearrangement, sequence reads were collapsed and filtered. Productive Simpson clonality was computed per sample as the square root of Simpson's diversity index over productive rearrangements. TCRdb retrieved this table from immuneACCESS and kept in-frame rearrangements only. Not all clones are present; in checked studies, unresolved V genes account for under half, and no reason is known for the remainder. For V, J and clone size, that table is used; D and trimming come from the DNA. The sample table lists roughly 250,000 clones, over 75% of them with a count of one. Of the sample, approximately 2% is held by the ten largest clones.

Sequencing was carried out using PBMCs or T cells enriched from blood (not recorded which). The clonotype comes from a woman aged 45-65 years who had recovered from COVID-19. The rearrangement joined TRBV19 to TRBJ2-7; TRBD2 is possibly the D segment (5 matching bases). The sequence in DNA is TGTGCCAGTACTAAAGGTGGTAGCGCCTACGAGCAGTACTTC. Translated, this is CASTKGGSAYEQYF.